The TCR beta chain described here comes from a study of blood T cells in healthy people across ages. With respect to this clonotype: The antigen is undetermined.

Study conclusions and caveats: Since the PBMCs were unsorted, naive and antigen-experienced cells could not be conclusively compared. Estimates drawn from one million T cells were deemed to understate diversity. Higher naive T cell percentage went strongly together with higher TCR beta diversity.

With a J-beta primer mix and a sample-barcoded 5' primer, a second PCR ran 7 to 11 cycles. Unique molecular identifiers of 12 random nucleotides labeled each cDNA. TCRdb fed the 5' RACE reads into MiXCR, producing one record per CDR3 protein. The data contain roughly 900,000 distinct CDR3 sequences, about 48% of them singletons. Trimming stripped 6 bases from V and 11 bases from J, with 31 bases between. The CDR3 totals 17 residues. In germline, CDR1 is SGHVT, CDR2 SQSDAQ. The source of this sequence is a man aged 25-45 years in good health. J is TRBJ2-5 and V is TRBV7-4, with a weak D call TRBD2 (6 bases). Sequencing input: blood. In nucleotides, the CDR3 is TGTGCCAGCAGACCGAACAGTGGTAGCGGAGTCCTCTGGGAGCAGTACTTC. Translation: CASRPNSGSGVLWEQYF.